This TCR beta chain was recovered during a study of cytomegalovirus exposure and HLA in healthy donors. The study's findings and limits: Later on, analysis showed that most CMV-associated TCR beta chains appeared to be HLA-restricted.

The PCR ran on 60 Vbeta and 13 Jbeta primers. The authors' processing: In a later analysis, 60 million to 90 million unique TCR beta chains included roughly 11 million shared by two or more donors. Profiling relied on immunoSEQ multiplex PCR, and the TCRdb table lists in-frame clones only, not all of them. D and trimming come from the DNA, and the V and J calls and clone size come from that table. Here the sample spans around 150,000 clones, roughly four fifths being singletons. Comment on this clone: Its antigen is currently unknown.

These donors, healthy bone marrow donors, were studied. Trimming took 10 bases from V and 5 from J, leaving 14 bases between them. From germline, CDR1 is MNHNY and CDR2 SVGAGI (reference sequence). This CDR3 region has 12 residues. The chain joins TRBV6-6 to TRBJ1-1; D perhaps matches TRBD1 (6 bases). Sequencing input: PBMCs. The receptor was derived from a man aged 50 to 59 in good health and CMV-seropositive. CDR3 coding DNA: TGTGCCACCTGGCAGGGACATACTGAAGCTTTCTTT. This codes for CATWQGHTEAFF.